The clone carrying this T cell receptor beta chain was detected a few times. Its specificity is not known. MiXCR, applied by TCRdb to the reads, yields one record per CDR3 protein. The table has approximately 65,000 distinct CDR3 sequences, around 20% seen once. This record belongs to a study of T cell repertoires in cytomegalovirus infection. For the study at large: Shared public TCR beta signatures pointed to both CMV infection and a matching HLA type. Study-wide results and caveats: The cumulative frequency of public TCR beta families identified carriers of CMV plus the relevant HLA.

V was trimmed by 5 bases and J by 4 bases, leaving 11 bases between them. The CDR3 is 13 amino acids. The clonotype originates from a human donor in good health (CMV status not recorded). Some clones in this sample may be carry-over from other donors' samples. The input for sequencing was CD8+ T cells from cultured PBMCs, taken from culture after CMV antigen stimulation. The chain links TRBV12-3 or TRBV12-4 to TRBJ1-1; TRBD1 is a possible D gene (6 bases). CDR3 sequence reads: CASSPTGPTEAFF. The CDR3 nucleotides are TGTGCCAGCAGTCCTACAGGGCCCACTGAAGCTTTCTTT.